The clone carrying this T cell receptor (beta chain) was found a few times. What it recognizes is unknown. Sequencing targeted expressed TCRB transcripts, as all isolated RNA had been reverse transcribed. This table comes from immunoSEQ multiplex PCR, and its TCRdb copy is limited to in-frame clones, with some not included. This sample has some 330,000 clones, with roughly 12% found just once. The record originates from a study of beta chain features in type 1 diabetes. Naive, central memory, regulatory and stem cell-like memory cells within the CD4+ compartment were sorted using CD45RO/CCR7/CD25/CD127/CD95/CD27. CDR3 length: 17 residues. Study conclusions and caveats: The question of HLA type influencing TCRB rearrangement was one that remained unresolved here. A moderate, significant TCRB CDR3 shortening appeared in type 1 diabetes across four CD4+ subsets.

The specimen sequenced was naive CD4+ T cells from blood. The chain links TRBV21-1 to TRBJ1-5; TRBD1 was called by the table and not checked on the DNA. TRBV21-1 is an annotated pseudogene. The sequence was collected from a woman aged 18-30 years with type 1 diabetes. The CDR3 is CASSKHPFRSSNQPQHF. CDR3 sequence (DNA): TGTGCCAGCAGCAAACATCCCTTTCGCAGTAGCAATCAGCCCCAGCATTTT.